The clone carrying this TCR beta chain was counted many times. This sample is part of a study of blood T cell repertoires in COVID-19. CDR1 and CDR2 from the germline V gene are MDHEN and SYDVKM. This CDR3 has 15 residues. Trimming cost V 2 bases and J 1 base, with 10 bases left between them. TCRdb's table, derived via immunoSEQ multiplex PCR, lists solely in-frame clones and lacks some. This table has some 250,000 clones, approximately 83% appearing once. The chain links TRBV28 to TRBJ2-3; the D is unclear. Sequencing was performed on PBMCs or T cells enriched from blood (not recorded which). The source of this sequence is a woman between 45 and 65 years old who had recovered from COVID-19. CDR3 loop: CASSLIVAGTDTQYF. In DNA form, the CDR3 reads TGTGCCAGCAGTTTAATCGTAGCCGGCACAGATACGCAGTATTTT.